This TCR beta chain stems from a study of identical twins' blood T cells. Study findings and constraints: Each donor's most abundant TCRbeta clonotypes shared more CDR3 sequences with her twin than unrelated donors.

Of note for this clonotype: Its antigen remains unknown. A much larger clone lies a single base off, so this may be a read error.

TCR cDNA libraries came from RNA via a modified published protocol. Each TCR cDNA library carried sample-specific barcodes on both ends. TCRdb reprocessed the 5' RACE reads with MiXCR, giving one entry per CDR3 protein. This table holds about 370,000 distinct CDR3 sequences, roughly 30% found once. The V end lost 2 bases, the J end lost 7 bases, and 2 bases lay between the germline ends. Germline CDR1 reads MNHNY; CDR2 reads SVGAGI (reference sequence). CDR3 length: 11 amino acids. The genes are TRBV6-6 and TRBJ2-2; no reliable D call. Sequenced input: PBMCs. The TCR originated in a woman between 18 and 55 years old in good health. CDR3 sequence reads: CASSYLGELFF. DNA of the CDR3: TGTGCCAGCAGTTACCTCGGGGAGCTGTTTTTT.